The 30 T cell receptor beta chains below all came from one sample that was sequenced in a study of shared clonotypes between healthy human individuals. Data came from immunoSEQ multiplex PCR; TCRdb stores just in-frame clones and leaves some out. The sample records some 2,000,000 clones, approximately 96% being singletons. Sample: naive CD4+ T cells sorted from blood. Subset reported: CD45RA+ positively selected. These receptors all stem from a man aged 18 to 30 in good health.

The V and J genes are TRBV6-1 and TRBJ2-1, with 9 positions matching TRBD2. CDR3 length: 14 residues. Unmatched junction bases numbered 6, after V lost 4 bases and J lost 8 bases. Germline CDR1 reads MNHNS; CDR2 reads SASEGT. The CDR3 bases are TGTGCCAGCAGTGTTAGCGGGAGCATCTATGAGCAGTTCTTC. This codes for CASSVSGSIYEQFF.

This clone appeared a few times. The chain uses TRBV27 and TRBJ2-4; TRBD1 aligns across 7 bases. Germline V gene lookup returns CDR1 MNHEY and CDR2 SMNVEV (reference sequence). The junction had 5 bases not matched to a gene; V was cut back by 6 bases and J by 6 bases. The CDR3 has 13 residues. The CDR3 sequence: CASRPGQTNIQYF. In DNA form, the CDR3 reads TGTGCCAGCAGACCGGGACAGACAAACATTCAGTACTTC.

The genes are TRBV9 and TRBJ2-1; D gene unclear. V was cut by 4 bases and J by 6 bases, with 14 bases left in between. Germline-derived CDR1 and CDR2 are SGDLS and YYNGEE. This CDR3 has 14 residues. The CDR3 sequence is CASSPYYGFNEQFF. CDR3 in DNA: TGTGCCAGCAGCCCTTATTACGGATTCAATGAGCAGTTCTTC.

The CDR3 reads CASSLNGYSTDTQYF. CDR3 nucleotide sequence: TGTGCCAGCAGCTTAAACGGGTATAGCACAGATACGCAGTATTTT. V and J are TRBV7-9 and TRBJ2-3; D gene uncertain. The CDR3 contains 15 residues. Germline V gene sequence: CDR1 SEHNR, CDR2 FQNEAQ (reference sequence). Trimming shortened V by 2 bases and J by 0 bases, and 9 bases separated the two germline ends.

The gene calls are TRBV27 and TRBJ2-1; 9 nucleotides line up with TRBD1. CDR1 is MNHEY, CDR2 SMNVEV, per germline (reference sequence). Losses at the gene ends were 5 bases for V and 4 bases for J; bases not matched to a gene: 6. CDR3 length: 15 residues. The CDR3 protein is CASSIPGQGYNEQFF. For the CDR3, the DNA is TGTGCCAGCAGTATACCGGGACAGGGTTACAATGAGCAGTTCTTC.

The genes are TRBV6-6 and TRBJ2-5; 12 nucleotides agree with TRBD2. The CDR3 runs to 16 residues. Per the germline V gene, CDR1 is MNHNY and CDR2 is SVGAGI (reference sequence). V was clipped by 2 bases and J by 5 bases; unmatched bases: 6. CDR3 nucleotides: TGTGCCAGCAGTTACCTAGCGGGAGGGCCCGGGGAGACCCAGTACTTC. It encodes CASSYLAGGPGETQYF.

The chain has TRBV6-5 and TRBJ2-3; tentatively, D is TRBD2 (6 bases). Germline lookup yields CDR1 MNHEY and CDR2 SVGAGI. Between the trimmed V and J ends, which lost 7 bases and 1 base, there was a span of 12 bases. There are 14 residues in the CDR3. Here the CDR3 reads CASKGGLGTDTQYF. CDR3 coding DNA: TGTGCCAGCAAGGGAGGCCTTGGCACAGATACGCAGTATTTT.

The genes are TRBV7-9 and TRBJ1-2; maybe TRBD1 (5 bases). The CDR3 extends over 14 amino acids. Trimming left V 4 bases short and J 0 bases short, with 9 bases between. CDR1 and CDR2 (germline): SEHNR, FQNEAQ (reference sequence). The CDR3 loop reads CASSSGLPNYGYTF. CDR3 bases: TGTGCCAGCAGCTCAGGGTTACCTAACTATGGCTACACCTTC.

The J gene is TRBJ2-7, the V gene TRBV5-1; D gene unclear. This CDR3 is built from 14 residues. V was shortened by 0 bases and J by 0 bases, with 7 bases between the two germline ends. Germline V gene data show CDR1 as SGHRS and CDR2 as YFSETQ. The DNA of the CDR3 is TGCGCCAGCAGCTTGGTACCGGACTCCTACGAGCAGTACTTC. This gives the protein CASSLVPDSYEQYF.

The chain couples TRBV6-5 to TRBJ2-1; the match to TRBD1 covers 9 bases. The CDR3 sequence is 13 residues long. The trim removed 6 bases at V and 6 bases at J, leaving 3 bases unmatched. The germline V gene has CDR1 MNHEY and CDR2 SVGAGI. CDR3 nucleotide sequence: TGTGCCAGCAGGAACAGGGGGCTCAATGAGCAGTTCTTC. This encodes CASRNRGLNEQFF.

In DNA, the CDR3 is TGTGCCAGCAGCACGACAGGGGGTATTGGGGAGCTGTTTTTT. Amino acids: CASSTTGGIGELFF. The chain couples TRBV5-6 to TRBJ2-2, with 9 bases lining up with TRBD1. V shed 4 bases, J shed 8 bases, and the junction held 6 bases outside the gene matches. This CDR3 has 14 amino acids. Germline V gives CDR1 SGHDT, CDR2 YYEEEE.

The gene calls are TRBV28 and TRBJ1-4; D gene unclear. V was clipped by 6 bases and J by 10 bases, with 15 bases between them. The germline CDR1 and CDR2 sequences are MDHEN and SYDVKM. This CDR3 contains 13 residues. The CDR3 here is CASSLFQVGKLFF. As DNA, the CDR3 is TGTGCCAGCAGCCTCTTCCAGGTTGGAAAACTGTTTTTT.

The chain recombines TRBV19 with TRBJ2-7; D is perhaps TRBD1 or TRBD2 (5 bases each). Trimming stripped 5 bases from V and 7 bases from J, with 15 bases between. The CDR3 spans 13 residues. CDR1 is LNHDA, CDR2 SQIVND, per germline (reference sequence). The CDR3 reads CASSEAGTGEQYF. CDR3 coding DNA: TGTGCCAGTAGTGAGGCAGGGACGGGGGAGCAGTACTTC.

The chain couples TRBV6-6 to TRBJ2-1; no firm D call. This CDR3 has 11 residues. Germline values: CDR1 MNHNY, CDR2 SVGAGI (reference sequence). Trimming removed 0 bases at V and 9 bases at J, with 3 bases between. CDR3 in amino acids: CASSYSIEQFF. For the CDR3, the DNA is TGTGCCAGCAGTTACTCGATTGAGCAGTTCTTC.

V is TRBV6-1 and J is TRBJ1-1; no clear D. This CDR3 has 13 residues. Germline assignment: CDR1 MNHNS and CDR2 SASEGT. The germline V and J ends were trimmed by 2 bases and 9 bases, with 13 bases remaining between them. The CDR3 DNA reads TGTGCCAGCAGTGAAATTAAGGTTCTAAAAGCTTTCTTT. Its translation is CASSEIKVLKAFF.

This chain joins TRBV5-1 and TRBJ2-3; the D is unclear. The ends were cut back, 4 bases at V and 5 bases at J, with 11 bases in the middle. There are 13 residues in the CDR3. Germline assignment: CDR1 SGHRS and CDR2 YFSETQ. CDR3 nucleotides: TGCGCCAGCAGCAGCGACCTGGTAGATACGCAGTATTTT. This translates into CASSSDLVDTQYF.

The chain uses TRBV6-5 and TRBJ2-1; tentatively, D is TRBD1 (5 bases). Germline loops: CDR1 MNHEY, CDR2 SVGAGI. The CDR3 has 13 residues. Trimming cost V 2 bases and J 6 bases, with 8 bases left between them. The CDR3 loop is CASSYGRANEQFF. The CDR3 DNA reads TGTGCCAGCAGTTACGGCAGGGCCAATGAGCAGTTCTTC.

The gene calls are TRBV13 and TRBJ2-5, with D uncertain. Germline values: CDR1 PRHDT, CDR2 FYEKMQ (reference sequence). Deletions cut 4 bases from V and 1 base from J, with 7 bases between. The CDR3 is made up of 13 amino acids. The DNA of the CDR3 is TGTGCCAGCAGCTCCCGCCCCCAAGAGACCCAGTACTTC. It specifies CASSSRPQETQYF.

The V and J genes are TRBV29-1 and TRBJ2-3; 11 nucleotides line up with TRBD2. This CDR3 is 14 amino acids long. CDR1 SQVTM and CDR2 ANQGSEA come from the germline V gene. Germline trimming cut 1 base from V and 5 bases from J; bases unmatched to any gene: 2. Here the CDR3 reads CSVEASGRKDTQYF. The CDR3 DNA reads as TGCAGCGTTGAAGCTAGCGGGAGGAAAGATACGCAGTATTTT.

The chain joins TRBV10-1 to TRBJ2-2; D call uncertain. The germline V gene encodes CDR1 WNHNN and CDR2 SYGVQD (reference sequence). The CDR3 spans 13 residues. Trimming pared 3 bases from V and 5 bases from J, leaving 7 bases between. The CDR3 is CASSDWETGELFF. CDR3 DNA: TGCGCCAGCAGTGATTGGGAAACCGGGGAGCTGTTTTTT.

The chain carries TRBV4-3 and TRBJ2-3; 12 bases are a match to TRBD2. The germline gives CDR1 LGHNA, CDR2 YSLEER. J gave up 0 bases and V 4 bases, and 8 bases lay outside the gene matches. This CDR3 comprises 18 residues. CDR3 DNA: TGCGCCAGCAGCCGTGTCAGGACTAGCGGGACTAGCACAGATACGCAGTATTTT. This encodes CASSRVRTSGTSTDTQYF.

V and J are TRBV15 and TRBJ1-4; maybe TRBD1 (6 bases). The CDR3 is 15 residues long. V lost 0 bases, J lost 1 base, and 6 bases lay in between. Germline CDR1 reads LNHNV; CDR2 reads YYDKDF (reference sequence). The CDR3 here is CATSREGGTNEKLFF. CDR3 nucleotide sequence: TGTGCCACCAGCAGAGAAGGGGGAACTAATGAAAAACTGTTTTTT.

This chain uses TRBV15 with TRBJ2-1; D might be TRBD2 (7 bases). The germline gives CDR1 LNHNV, CDR2 YYDKDF (reference sequence). The CDR3 is 16 amino acids. The V gene lost 3 bases and the J gene lost 4 bases, with 16 bases spanning the gap. The CDR3 DNA reads TGTGCCACCAGCAGCCGTTCGGGGGGCGGATACAATGAGCAGTTCTTC. It encodes CATSSRSGGGYNEQFF.

The CDR3 spells CAWRAWGASGNTIYF. CDR3 DNA: TGTGCCTGGAGGGCTTGGGGGGCCTCTGGAAACACCATATATTTT. The chain is built from TRBV30 and TRBJ1-3; D possibly corresponds to TRBD1 (6 bases). Per the germline V gene, CDR1 is GTSNPN and CDR2 is SVGIG (reference sequence). This CDR3 comprises 15 residues. The V end lost 3 bases, the J end lost 0 bases, and 12 bases lay between the germline ends.

V and J are TRBV7-2 and TRBJ1-1; D is unclear. V lost 0 bases to trimming and J lost 1 base, with 9 bases between them. Germline assignment: CDR1 SGHTA and CDR2 FQGNSA. The CDR3 is 15 residues long. This CDR3 reads CASSLAPGSNTEAFF. The DNA for the CDR3 is TGTGCCAGCAGCTTAGCGCCGGGATCGAACACTGAAGCTTTCTTT.

V is TRBV6-5 and J is TRBJ1-5; no clear D. Germline CDR1 MNHEY, CDR2 SVGAGI. This CDR3 contains 15 residues. Trimming left V 0 bases short and J 3 bases short, with 9 bases between. The CDR3 spells CASSYSRSDNQPQHF. Written as DNA, the CDR3 is TGTGCCAGCAGTTACTCGAGGTCAGACAATCAGCCCCAGCATTTT.

This sequence joins TRBV7-9 and TRBJ2-3, with a weak D call TRBD1 (5 bases). From germline, CDR1 is SEHNR and CDR2 FQNEAQ (reference sequence). The CDR3 totals 14 residues. V gave up 1 base and J gave up 5 bases, with 10 bases separating them. The CDR3 loop reads CASSLDRLVDTQYF. CDR3 DNA sequence: TGTGCCAGCAGCTTAGACAGGCTAGTAGATACGCAGTATTTT. Using reference TRBV7-9 and TRBJ2-3 for the parts outside the CDR3, the full variable domain is DTGVSQNPRHKITKRGQNVTFRCDPISEHNRLYWYRQTLGQGPEFLTYFQNEAQLEKSRLLSDRFSAERPKGSFSTLEIQRTEQGDSAMYLCASSLDRLVDTQYFGPGTRLTVL.

To note about this clone: This sample includes further DNA sequences coding for the same CDR3. The chain couples TRBV30 to TRBJ1-2; D is uncertain. Germline V gene lookup returns CDR1 GTSNPN and CDR2 SVGIG (reference sequence). The CDR3 spans 11 residues. V lost 0 bases, J lost 5 bases, and 4 bases lay in between. DNA of the CDR3: TGTGCCTGGAGTGTACGGTATGGCTACACCTTC. Amino acids: CAWSVRYGYTF.

The rearrangement links TRBV30 to TRBJ2-1, with D tentatively TRBD1 (5 bases). The V end was cut by 3 bases, the J end by 3 bases, with 18 bases between. The germline gives CDR1 GTSNPN, CDR2 SVGIG (reference sequence). This CDR3 spans 16 amino acids. CDR3 region: CAWSPPGPKNYNEQFF. CDR3 DNA: TGTGCCTGGAGCCCCCCAGGGCCCAAGAACTACAATGAGCAGTTCTTC.

V gene TRBV7-2 combines with J gene TRBJ2-7, with D possibly TRBD2 on 5 matching bases. Germline V CDR1 and CDR2: SGHTA, FQGNSA. Trimming left V 5 bases short and J 0 bases short, with 11 bases between. The CDR3 is made up of 14 amino acids. CDR3 protein: CASSHSGGSYEQYF. DNA of the CDR3: TGTGCCAGCAGCCACAGCGGAGGCTCCTACGAGCAGTACTTC. The complete variable domain, with remaining parts taken from reference TRBV7-2 and TRBJ2-7, reads GAGVSQSPSNKVTEKGKDVELRCDPISGHTALYWYRQSLGQGLEFLIYFQGNSAPDKSGLPSDRFSAERTGGSVSTLTIQRTQQEDSAVYLCASSHSGGSYEQYFGPGTRLTVT.